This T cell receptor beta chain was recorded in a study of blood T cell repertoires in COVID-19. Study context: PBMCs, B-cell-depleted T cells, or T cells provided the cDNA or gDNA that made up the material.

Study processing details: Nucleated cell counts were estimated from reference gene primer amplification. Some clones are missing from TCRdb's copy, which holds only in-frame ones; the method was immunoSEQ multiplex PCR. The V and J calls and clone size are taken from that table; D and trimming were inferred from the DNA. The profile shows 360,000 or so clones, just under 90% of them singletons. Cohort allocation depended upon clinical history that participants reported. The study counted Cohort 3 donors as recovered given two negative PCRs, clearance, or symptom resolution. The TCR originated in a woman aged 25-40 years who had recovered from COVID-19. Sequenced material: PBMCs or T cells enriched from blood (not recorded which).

The CDR3 spells CASSLVGANEQYF. The CDR3 DNA is TGTGCCAGCAGTTTAGTGGGGGCGAACGAGCAGTACTTC. V usage is TRBV28 and J usage is TRBJ2-7; the D gene is possibly TRBD1 (6 bases). Trimming shortened V by 2 bases and J by 5 bases, and 10 bases separated the two germline ends. Germline values: CDR1 MDHEN, CDR2 SYDVKM. The CDR3 has 13 residues.